The next 29 T cell receptor beta chains were all read from a single sample in a study of spatial heterogeneity in lung cancer. TCRdb re-analysed the 5' RACE reads in MiXCR, keeping a single row per CDR3 protein. Of roughly 14,000 distinct CDR3 sequences listed, 6.3% were seen once; the top ten hold roughly 23%. Time point reported: blood at routine non-recurrence follow-up after resection. The source material was PBMCs, sampled at follow-up. The source of these receptors is a male donor with early-stage non-small cell lung cancer.

This clonotype was picked up many times. This chain joins TRBV7-2 and TRBJ2-7; 7 bases map to TRBD1. The V gene end was trimmed by 1 base and the J gene end by 4 bases; junction bases not matched to a gene: 7. CDR1 and CDR2 from the germline V gene are SGHTA and FQGNSA. This CDR3 has 15 residues. In nucleotides, the CDR3 is TGTGCCAGCAGCTTAGGTTTTAGGGGGCGGTACGAGCAGTACTTC. Translated, it gives CASSLGFRGRYEQYF.

The V gene is TRBV12-3 or TRBV12-4, the J gene TRBJ2-1, with TRBD1 identical over 7 bases. Trimming cost V 1 base and J 10 bases; bases outside gene matches: 1. The CDR3 has 12 residues. CDR3 DNA sequence: TGTGCCAGCAGTTTAGGGGGACAGGAGCAGTTCTTC. This sequence encodes CASSLGGQEQFF.

This clonotype was seen ten or more times. This rearrangement joins TRBV15 to TRBJ2-1; maybe TRBD2 (6 bases). The CDR3 totals 13 residues. V shed 1 base and J shed 11 bases, with 12 bases lying between them. CDR1 is LNHNV, CDR2 YYDKDF, per germline (reference sequence). CDR3 loop: CATSRVASDKQFF. For the CDR3, the DNA is TGTGCCACCAGCAGAGTGGCTAGCGACAAGCAGTTCTTC.

This clonotype was picked up a small number of times. V usage is TRBV28 and J usage is TRBJ1-6, with 7 positions matching TRBD1. Germline trimming cut 3 bases from V and 6 bases from J; bases unmatched to any gene: 2. Germline CDR1 is MDHEN and CDR2 is SYDVKM. CDR3 length: 14 amino acids. The CDR3 bases are TGTGCCAGCAGTTTCACAGGGGCTAATTCACCCCTCCACTTT. Translated: CASSFTGANSPLHF.

This clonotype was picked up a small number of times. The chain couples TRBV25-1 to TRBJ2-1, with 9 bases identical to TRBD2. Germline V gene sequence: CDR1 MGHDK, CDR2 SYGVNS. Germline trimming cut 6 bases from V and 10 bases from J; bases unmatched to any gene: 19. The CDR3 has 17 amino acids. CDR3 sequence reads: CASSHGAGGPAKGEQFF. The CDR3 DNA follows: TGTGCCAGCAGCCACGGGGCGGGAGGGCCGGCTAAGGGCGAGCAGTTCTTC.

This chain connects TRBV12-3 or TRBV12-4 to TRBJ2-5; D perhaps matches TRBD2 (6 bases). The CDR3 is 13 residues long. V was clipped by 3 bases and J by 5 bases, with 10 bases between them. CDR3 protein: CASSFGGVETQYF. CDR3 bases: TGTGCCAGCAGTTTCGGAGGGGTGGAGACCCAGTACTTC.

By sample share, this clonotype is medium-sized (0.01 to 0.1%). The J gene is TRBJ2-3, the V gene TRBV4-1; TRBD2 matches 8 bases. After removal of 7 bases from V and 0 bases from J, the junction contained 0 bases not matched to a gene. The CDR3 loop spans 13 amino acids. CDR1 MGHRA and CDR2 YSYEKL come from the germline V gene. CDR3 loop: CASTGGSTDTQYF. CDR3 sequence (DNA): TGCGCCAGCACGGGGGGGAGCACAGATACGCAGTATTTT.

This clonotype was seen repeatedly, ten times or more. The chain combines TRBV18 with TRBJ2-6; maybe TRBD2 (6 bases). The CDR3 runs to 17 residues. CDR1 KGHSH and CDR2 LQKENI come from the germline V gene. Deletions cut 0 bases from V and 0 bases from J, with 9 bases between. DNA of the CDR3: TGTGCCAGCTCACCACCGCCCGGGAGCTCTGGGGCCAACGTCCTGACTTTC. Translating it yields CASSPPPGSSGANVLTF. Using reference TRBV18 and TRBJ2-6 for the parts outside the CDR3, the full variable domain is NAGVMQNPRHLVRRRGQEARLRCSPMKGHSHVYWYRQLPEEGLKFMVYLQKENIIDESGMPKERFSAEFPKEGPSILRIQQVVRGDSAAYFCASSPPPGSSGANVLTFGAGSRLTVL.

This clonotype was seen a single time. The chain combines TRBV29-1 with TRBJ2-6; the D is unclear. Trimming cost V 4 bases and J 4 bases, with 14 bases left between them. Germline CDR1 reads SQVTM; CDR2 reads ANQGSEA. CDR3 length: 15 amino acids. As DNA, the CDR3 is TGCAGCGTTGCAAAGACCAGTGCAGGGGCCAACGTCCTGACTTTC. This sequence encodes CSVAKTSAGANVLTF. Complete variable domain (other parts from reference TRBV29-1 and TRBJ2-6): SAVISQKPSRDICQRGTSLTIQCQVDSQVTMMFWYRQQPGQSLTLIATANQGSEATYESGFVIDKFPISRPNLTFSTLTVSNMSPEDSSIYLCSVAKTSAGANVLTFGAGSRLTVL.

This clonotype showed up many times. This chain joins TRBV28 and TRBJ1-5; no clear D. Trimming shortened V by 8 bases and J by 5 bases, and 10 bases separated the two germline ends. The CDR3 length is 12 residues. Germline V gene sequence: CDR1 MDHEN, CDR2 SYDVKM. The CDR3 DNA is TGTGCCAGCTCCGCAGCCTATCAGCCCCAGCATTTT. It yields the protein CASSAAYQPQHF. Together with reference TRBV28 and TRBJ1-5, the CDR3 gives the full variable domain: DVKVTQSSRYLVKRTGEKVFLECVQDMDHENMFWYRQDPGLGLRLIYFSYDVKMKEKGDIPEGYSVSREKKERFSLILESASTNQTSMYLCASSAAYQPQHFGDGTRLSIL.

Ten or more counts support this clonotype. The chain recombines TRBV6-1 with TRBJ2-5; TRBD1 matches at 12 bases. V was pared by 5 bases and J by 6 bases, with 4 bases of the junction left unmatched. This CDR3 comprises 14 residues. CDR1 MNHNS and CDR2 SASEGT come from the germline V gene. The CDR3 sequence: CASSPGQGAKTQYF. The CDR3 DNA is TGTGCCAGCAGTCCGGGACAGGGGGCGAAGACCCAGTACTTC.

In this sample, this clonotype turned up many times. The V and J genes are TRBV19 and TRBJ2-1; the match to TRBD2 covers 11 bases. The CDR3 contains 16 residues. CDR1 and CDR2 from the germline V gene are LNHDA and SQIVND (reference sequence). V gave up 1 base and J gave up 7 bases; unmatched junction bases: 6. The CDR3 sequence is CASSIALAGGPNEQFF. CDR3 coding DNA: TGTGCCAGTAGTATAGCTTTAGCGGGAGGGCCGAATGAGCAGTTCTTC. Combining the CDR3 with reference TRBV19 and TRBJ2-1 gives the whole variable domain DGGITQSPKYLFRKEGQNVTLSCEQNLNHDAMYWYRQDPGQGLRLIYYSQIVNDFQKGDIAEGYSVSREKKESFPLTVTSAQKNPTAFYLCASSIALAGGPNEQFFGPGTRLTVL.

This clonotype came up many times. The gene calls are TRBV12-3 or TRBV12-4 and TRBJ2-7; 9 positions agree with TRBD1. After removal of 5 bases from V and 4 bases from J, the junction contained 9 bases not matched to a gene. CDR3 size: 15 residues. The CDR3, as DNA: TGTGCCAGCAGTCCGGGGACAGGGACTATATACGAGCAGTACTTC. Its protein is CASSPGTGTIYEQYF.

The table lists this clonotype with many counts. The chain links TRBV12-3 or TRBV12-4 to TRBJ2-4; tentatively, D is TRBD2 (6 bases). The CDR3 sequence is 15 residues long. V lost 7 bases, J lost 4 bases, and 17 bases lay in between. The CDR3 DNA reads TGTGCCAGCACCTATTCCGGGGGAAGGAAAAACATTCAGTACTTC. Its translation is CASTYSGGRKNIQYF.

In its sample, this clonotype was seen a few times. The chain is built from TRBV7-3 and TRBJ2-1; 13 bases fit TRBD2. Germline loops: CDR1 SGHTA, CDR2 FQGTGA. CDR3 length equals 15 residues. Trimming cost V 5 bases and J 10 bases; bases outside gene matches: 8. The CDR3 nucleotides read TGTGCCAGCAGCCAGGGACTAGCGGGACTGGACGAGCAGTTCTTC. It translates to CASSQGLAGLDEQFF.

This clonotype is medium-sized (0.01 to 0.1%) within its sample. The V gene is TRBV20-1, the J gene TRBJ2-3; TRBD2 matches 9 bases. The V segment lost 1 base and the J segment 0 bases; nucleotides outside the gene matches: 5. This CDR3 is built from 16 residues. The V gene's germline CDR1 is DFQATT and CDR2 SNEGSKA (reference sequence). The CDR3 DNA reads TGCAGTGCTAGAGGACCTCTAGCGGGAAGCACAGATACGCAGTATTTT. This translates into CSARGPLAGSTDTQYF.

The chain combines TRBV20-1 with TRBJ2-7; 8 bases map to TRBD1. Germline loops: CDR1 DFQATT, CDR2 SNEGSKA (reference sequence). The CDR3 is 13 residues long. With 1 base clipped from V and 5 bases from J, the junction kept 4 bases outside the gene matches. CDR3 sequence (DNA): TGCAGTGCTAGAGGCAGGGGGCTGCACGAGCAGTACTTC. This encodes CSARGRGLHEQYF.

Many counts were recorded for this clonotype. CDR3 nucleotide sequence: TGTGCCAGCAGCCCTCTCCTCAGCTACCCTAGCACAGATACGCAGTATTTT. As protein: CASSPLLSYPSTDTQYF. This chain links TRBV2 with TRBJ2-3; D ambiguous. The CDR3 loop spans 17 amino acids. Deletions cut 6 bases from V and 0 bases from J, with 19 bases between. Per the germline V gene, CDR1 is SNHLY and CDR2 is FYNNEI.

This clonotype was counted many times. The V gene is TRBV20-1, the J gene TRBJ2-2, with TRBD2 identical over 11 bases. Germline CDR1 reads DFQATT; CDR2 reads SNEGSKA (reference sequence). The CDR3 is made up of 17 amino acids. Losses at the gene ends were 2 bases for V and 7 bases for J; bases not matched to a gene: 12. CDR3 sequence (DNA): TGCAGTGCTAGACCCCCCGGGAGAACTAGCGGGAGCGGGGAGCTGTTTTTT. Protein product: CSARPPGRTSGSGELFF.

This clonotype was seen at least ten times. CDR3 amino acids: CASSHRTQRDEQFF. The CDR3, as DNA: TGTGCCAGCAGCCATAGGACCCAGCGGGATGAGCAGTTCTTC. This chain joins TRBV14 and TRBJ2-1; TRBD2 is a possible D gene (6 bases). The V gene lost 3 bases and the J gene lost 8 bases, with 14 bases spanning the gap. CDR3 length: 14 residues. The V gene's germline CDR1 is SGHDN and CDR2 FVKESK. Based on the CDR3 plus reference TRBV14 and TRBJ2-1, the full variable domain is EAGVTQFPSHSVIEKGQTVTLRCDPISGHDNLYWYRRVMGKEIKFLLHFVKESKQDESGMPNNRFLAERTGGTYSTLKVQPAELEDSGVYFCASSHRTQRDEQFFGPGTRLTVL.

By sample fraction, this clonotype is medium-sized. The chain has TRBV3-1 and TRBJ2-2, with D possibly being TRBD1 or TRBD2 (5 bases each). Between the trimmed V and J ends, which lost 4 bases and 1 base, there was a span of 16 bases. The CDR3 totals 17 residues. Germline V gives CDR1 LGHDT, CDR2 YNNKEL (reference sequence). DNA of the CDR3: TGTGCCAGCAGCCCCCATTGGGGGAAATTGAACACCGGGGAGCTGTTTTTT. This encodes CASSPHWGKLNTGELFF.

This clonotype was counted only a few times. CDR3 sequence: CASSPGTSGGFQETQYF. The DNA of the CDR3 is TGTGCCAGCAGCCCCGGGACTAGCGGGGGGTTCCAAGAGACCCAGTACTTC. The chain is built from TRBV7-3 and TRBJ2-5; 15 bases are shared with TRBD2. The germline V gene encodes CDR1 SGHTA and CDR2 FQGTGA. V lost 5 bases and J lost 1; bases outside the gene matches: 5. The CDR3 contains 17 residues. Drawing the rest from reference TRBV7-3 and TRBJ2-5, the complete variable domain is GAGVSQTPSNKVTEKGKYVELRCDPISGHTALYWYRQSLGQGPEFLIYFQGTGAADDSGLPNDRFFAVRPEGSVSTLKIQRTERGDSAVYLCASSPGTSGGFQETQYFGPGTRLLVL.

This clonotype was detected only a few times. The genes are TRBV6-5 and TRBJ1-4; no clear D gene. Germline assignment: CDR1 MNHEY and CDR2 SVGAGI. V lost 8 bases, J lost 6 bases, and 19 bases lay in between. The CDR3 totals 15 residues. The CDR3 sequence is CASAGTRREYEKLFF. The CDR3 DNA reads as TGTGCCAGCGCCGGTACTAGGAGGGAGTATGAAAAACTGTTTTTT.

In this sample, this clonotype turned up many times. V and J are TRBV6-1 and TRBJ1-3, with D possibly being TRBD1 (5 bases). CDR3 length: 16 amino acids. Germline V gene lookup returns CDR1 MNHNS and CDR2 SASEGT. V dropped 7 bases and J dropped 0 bases, with 16 bases sitting between them. Written as DNA, the CDR3 is TGTGCCAGCACCCAGGGACGGGCAGTCTCTGGAAACACCATATATTTT. This encodes CASTQGRAVSGNTIYF.

The chain employs TRBV7-9 and TRBJ2-3; 7 bases map to TRBD2. Germline CDR1 SEHNR, CDR2 FQNEAQ (reference sequence). V lost 5 bases, J lost 5 bases, and 4 bases stayed unmatched. The CDR3 extends over 13 amino acids. The CDR3 here is CASSREAGDTQYF. CDR3 bases: TGTGCCAGCAGCCGGGAGGCGGGAGATACGCAGTATTTT.

The chain combines TRBV7-2 with TRBJ2-5, with D tentatively TRBD1 (6 bases). CDR1 and CDR2 (germline): SGHTA, FQGNSA. The germline V and J ends were trimmed by 3 bases and 3 bases, with 14 bases remaining between them. The CDR3 spans 15 residues. CDR3 bases: TGTGCCAGCAGCTTTAGTCCGGACAGAAAAGAGACCCAGTACTTC. This sequence encodes CASSFSPDRKETQYF.

The gene calls are TRBV20-1 and TRBJ2-7; weak D call: TRBD2 (6 bases). The CDR3 is 14 amino acids. The germline V gene encodes CDR1 DFQATT and CDR2 SNEGSKA (reference sequence). V dropped 6 bases and J dropped 3 bases, with 18 bases sitting between them. The CDR3 nucleotides read TGCAGTGCCAAGAACAGGAAAGCGGGCTACGAGCAGTACTTC. The encoded protein is CSAKNRKAGYEQYF.

This clonotype has a count of ten or more. The chain is built from TRBV20-1 and TRBJ2-5, with D possibly matching TRBD1 (5 bases). Germline V gives CDR1 DFQATT, CDR2 SNEGSKA (reference sequence). The CDR3 is 14 amino acids. V was cut by 0 bases and J by 4 bases, with 12 bases left in between. CDR3 in amino acids: CSARDALRGETQYF. CDR3 nucleotides: TGCAGTGCTAGAGATGCGTTAAGGGGAGAGACCCAGTACTTC.

This clonotype was observed at least ten times. V and J are TRBV6-4 and TRBJ1-5; D perhaps matches TRBD1 (6 bases). CDR3 length: 16 residues. Trimming took 8 bases from V and 7 from J, leaving 24 bases between them. The germline V gene encodes CDR1 MRHNA and CDR2 SNTAGT. The DNA for the CDR3 is TGTGCCAGCCGCCAAGGGTCTCCTGGGGACATACAGCCCCAGCATTTT. It encodes CASRQGSPGDIQPQHF.